These 31 T cell receptor beta chains were sequenced from one sample in a study of T cell responses to AZD1222 COVID-19 vaccine. Assay used: immunoSEQ multiplex PCR; TCRdb lists only in-frame clones, some missing. Of fewer than 110,000 clones detected, about nine tenths appear once; the ten largest clones hold 1.3%. The sample consisted of peripheral blood, taken on day 0 of AZD1222 vaccination. Every receptor here comes from an adult in good health.

The chain recombines TRBV6-5 with TRBJ1-2; maybe TRBD1 (6 bases). Germline lookup yields CDR1 MNHEY and CDR2 SVGAGI. Trimming left V 6 bases short and J 8 bases short, with 19 bases between. The CDR3 runs 14 residues. CDR3 residues: CASSGGRALNGYTF. CDR3 sequence (DNA): TGTGCCAGCAGCGGGGGCCGGGCCCTAAACGGCTACACCTTC.

This chain uses TRBV6-6 with TRBJ2-2, with D possibly matching TRBD1 (6 bases). The germline V gene encodes CDR1 MNHNY and CDR2 SVGAGI (reference sequence). Trimming took 7 bases from V and 10 from J, leaving 10 bases between them. This CDR3 region has 11 residues. CDR3: CASNNREELFF. The CDR3 DNA sequence: TGTGCCAGCAACAACAGGGAGGAGCTGTTTTTT.

V and J are TRBV28 and TRBJ2-5; 7 bases map to TRBD2. Germline V gene lookup returns CDR1 MDHEN and CDR2 SYDVKM. Trimming removed 7 bases from V and 1 base from J; junction bases left unmatched: 6. This CDR3 is built from 14 residues. The CDR3 region is CASTVPGGQETQYF. CDR3 DNA: TGTGCCAGCACCGTTCCGGGGGGCCAAGAGACCCAGTACTTC.

The V and J genes are TRBV3-1 (or the pseudogene TRBV3-2) and TRBJ2-2; D not resolved. The V gene lost 2 bases and the J gene lost 3 bases, with 13 bases spanning the gap. The CDR3 extends over 16 amino acids. Per germline, CDR1 LGHDT and CDR2 YNNKEL (reference sequence). In nucleotides, the CDR3 is TGTGCCAGCAGCCAATATAATATGGCAGACACCGGGGAGCTGTTTTTT. It translates to CASSQYNMADTGELFF.

This clone appeared a few times. The chain joins TRBV5-4 to TRBJ1-6; D is possibly TRBD1 (5 bases). With 3 bases removed from V and 8 bases from J, the gap between germline ends came to 9 bases. Germline V CDR1 and CDR2: SGHNT, YYREEE (reference sequence). CDR3 size: 13 residues. The CDR3 protein is CASSWQGDSPLHF. CDR3 DNA: TGTGCCAGCAGCTGGCAGGGAGATTCACCCCTCCACTTT.

J is TRBJ2-4 and V is TRBV15; TRBD1 matches at 10 bases. Germline V lookup: CDR1 LNHNV, CDR2 YYDKDF (reference sequence). The CDR3 totals 15 residues. V gave up 5 bases and J gave up 7 bases; unmatched junction bases: 8. The CDR3 protein is CATSVLGQGLNIQYF. The CDR3 nucleotides are TGTGCCACCAGCGTTTTGGGACAGGGGTTGAACATTCAGTACTTC. The entire variable domain, with the rest obtained from reference TRBV15 and TRBJ2-4, is as follows: DAMVIQNPRYQVTQFGKPVTLSCSQTLNHNVMYWYQQKSSQAPKLLFHYYDKDFNNEADTPDNFQSRRPNTSFCFLDIRSPGLGDTAMYLCATSVLGQGLNIQYFGAGTRLSVL.

The chain joins TRBV2 to TRBJ2-7, with a tentative D call TRBD2 (6 bases). V lost 4 bases and J lost 9, with 16 bases in between. The length of the CDR3 is 13 residues. Germline V gene data show CDR1 as SNHLY and CDR2 as FYNNEI. The CDR3 region is CASSGLEGLGQYF. CDR3 nucleotides: TGTGCCAGCAGTGGGCTGGAGGGGCTTGGGCAGTACTTC.

V gene TRBV19 combines with J gene TRBJ1-5; 7 bases map to TRBD1. Germline CDR1 is LNHDA and CDR2 is SQIVND (reference sequence). The CDR3 runs to 18 residues. V dropped 5 bases and J dropped 3; count of bases not matched to a gene: 16. CDR3 DNA sequence: TGTGCCAGTAGTTCGGGACAGTTCTCTGGAGCCAACAATCAGCCCCAGCATTTT. It specifies CASSSGQFSGANNQPQHF.

The chain couples TRBV12-3 or TRBV12-4 to TRBJ1-1; D remains ambiguous. Trimming left V 7 bases short and J 1 base short, with 7 bases between. The CDR3 covers 12 residues. CDR3 nucleotide sequence: TGTGCCAGCACCCTATGGAACACTGAAGCTTTCTTT. The encoded protein is CASTLWNTEAFF.

Comments on this clone: One end of the junction is discordant with germline, which a read error may explain. J is TRBJ1-1 and V is TRBV30; 9 bases are shared with TRBD1. Germline V gene lookup returns CDR1 GTSNPN and CDR2 SVGIG (reference sequence). The CDR3 consists of 14 residues. CDR3 in DNA: TGTGCCTGGAGTTTCGACAGGGGGAACAGTGAAGCTTTCTTT. It yields the protein CAWSFDRGNSEAFF.

The V gene is TRBV28, the J gene TRBJ1-4; 7 nucleotides line up with TRBD1. Germline lookup yields CDR1 MDHEN and CDR2 SYDVKM. J was trimmed by 8 bases and V by 3 bases; bases with no gene match: 12. The CDR3 runs to 16 residues. The DNA for the CDR3 is TGTGCCAGCAGTTTGATAGTGGGTAGGGGGCGCGAAAAACTGTTTTTT. Residues: CASSLIVGRGREKLFF.

V usage is TRBV2 and J usage is TRBJ1-2, with 7 bases fitting TRBD1. This CDR3 is 13 amino acids long. Germline values: CDR1 SNHLY, CDR2 FYNNEI. The ends lost 6 bases at V and 4 bases at J; junction bases unmatched: 5. Written as DNA, the CDR3 is TGTGCCAGCAGGATGACAGGGATCTATGGCTACACCTTC. It yields the protein CASRMTGIYGYTF.

The rearrangement joins TRBV19 to TRBJ1-5; D perhaps matches TRBD1 (5 bases). The V gene lost 5 bases and the J gene lost 11 bases, with 16 bases spanning the gap. Per germline, CDR1 LNHDA and CDR2 SQIVND (reference sequence). This CDR3 region has 13 residues. The chain's CDR3 is CASSESGTRAQHF. Written as DNA, the CDR3 is TGTGCCAGTAGTGAGTCGGGGACCCGGGCCCAGCATTTT.

CDR3 DNA: TGCGCCAGCAGCTCCAGGACAGGGCGGAGCACCGGGGAGCTGTTTTTT. Translation gives CASSSRTGRSTGELFF. The V call is TRBV5-1, the J call TRBJ2-2; 8 positions match TRBD1. Germline V gene lookup returns CDR1 SGHRS and CDR2 YFSETQ. CDR3 size: 16 residues. The trim removed 3 bases at V and 4 bases at J, leaving 8 bases unmatched.

This chain joins TRBV6-1 and TRBJ1-3, with D perhaps TRBD1 (5 bases). Germline lookup yields CDR1 MNHNS and CDR2 SASEGT. The CDR3 consists of 15 residues. Trimming stripped 3 bases from V and 3 bases from J, with 12 bases between. The CDR3 reads CASSDRGAGGNTIYF. In DNA form, the CDR3 reads TGTGCCAGCAGTGACCGAGGGGCTGGTGGAAACACCATATATTTT.

The J gene is TRBJ2-5, the V gene TRBV2; 9 bases agree with TRBD1. The CDR3 loop spans 15 amino acids. Germline-derived CDR1 and CDR2 are SNHLY and FYNNEI. With 8 bases clipped from V and 4 bases from J, the junction kept 11 bases outside the gene matches. The DNA of the CDR3 is TGTGCCAGCTCGGGACAGGGTTTGGAGGGAGAGACCCAGTACTTC. It encodes CASSGQGLEGETQYF.

The gene calls are TRBV7-9 and TRBJ1-2; D unclear. The CDR3 runs to 13 residues. From germline, CDR1 is SEHNR and CDR2 FQNEAQ (reference sequence). V shed 4 bases and J shed 1 base, with 7 bases lying between them. The CDR3 region is CASSSWGNYGYTF. The CDR3 coding sequence is TGTGCCAGCAGCTCTTGGGGTAACTATGGCTACACCTTC.

The chain links TRBV19 to TRBJ2-2; D gene ambiguous. There are 14 residues in the CDR3. The V end was cut by 4 bases, the J end by 4 bases, with 10 bases between. Germline V gene data show CDR1 as LNHDA and CDR2 as SQIVND (reference sequence). The CDR3 nucleotides are TGTGCCAGTAGTACCTATTTGGGCACCGGGGAGCTGTTTTTT. It specifies CASSTYLGTGELFF.

The rearrangement uses TRBV11-2 and TRBJ2-5, with a tentative D call TRBD2 (7 bases). The V and J ends lost 3 bases and 5 bases respectively, with 16 bases between them. The CDR3 consists of 15 residues. Germline-derived CDR1 and CDR2 are SGHAT and FQNNGV. The CDR3 coding sequence is TGTGCCAGCAGCTTTAACTCGGGGGGCGGGGAGACCCAGTACTTC. The encoded protein is CASSFNSGGGETQYF. The full variable domain, its missing parts supplied by reference TRBV11-2 and TRBJ2-5, is EAGVAQSPRYKIIEKRQSVAFWCNPISGHATLYWYQQILGQGPKLLIQFQNNGVVDDSQLPKDRFSAERLKGVDSTLKIQPAKLEDSAVYLCASSFNSGGGETQYFGPGTRLLVL.

V is TRBV6-5 and J is TRBJ1-1, with D possibly TRBD1 on 5 matching bases. The CDR3 contains 15 residues. The germline V gene encodes CDR1 MNHEY and CDR2 SVGAGI. V was trimmed by 5 bases and J by 10 bases, leaving 23 bases between them. The CDR3 DNA reads as TGTGCCAGCAGTCCCTCTAGGAAAGGGGCCTTAGGAGCTTTCTTT. It specifies CASSPSRKGALGAFF.

CDR3 DNA sequence: TGTGCCAGCAGTACCCTTCAGGGGCAGCCCCAGCATTTT. It encodes CASSTLQGQPQHF. The V gene is TRBV7-2, the J gene TRBJ1-5, with D possibly being TRBD1 (6 bases). Germline V gives CDR1 SGHTA, CDR2 FQGNSA. V was trimmed by 6 bases and J by 7 bases, leaving 13 bases between them. The CDR3 is made up of 13 amino acids.

J is TRBJ1-5 and V is TRBV12-2; TRBD1 was called by the table and not checked on the DNA. TRBV12-2 is a pseudogene. The CDR3 is 15 residues long. This chain's CDR3 is CASRLDRGACQPQHF. As DNA, the CDR3 is TGTGCAAGTCGCTTGGACAGGGGCGCGTGCCAGCCCCAGCATTTT.

The chain recombines TRBV11-2 with TRBJ1-3, with 9 bases matching TRBD1. Germline CDR1 and CDR2: SGHAT and FQNNGV. The CDR3 contains 15 residues. The V segment lost 3 bases and the J segment 0 bases; nucleotides outside the gene matches: 0. The CDR3 loop is CASSLGQGSGNTIYF. The CDR3 DNA reads as TGTGCCAGCAGCTTGGGACAGGGCTCTGGAAACACCATATATTTT.

V gene TRBV7-2 combines with J gene TRBJ1-1; D perhaps matches TRBD1 (5 bases). Germline-derived CDR1 and CDR2 are SGHTA and FQGNSA. This CDR3 has 15 amino acids. The germline V and J ends were trimmed by 4 bases and 6 bases, with 18 bases remaining between them. For the CDR3, the DNA is TGTGCCAGCAGCTCATTTATCCTGGGGGGATCTGAAGCTTTCTTT. It encodes CASSSFILGGSEAFF.

The chain has TRBV5-6 and TRBJ1-2; 10 nucleotides agree with TRBD1. J lost 8 bases, V lost 4 bases, and 11 bases had no gene match. The CDR3 has 15 residues. Germline V gives CDR1 SGHDT, CDR2 YYEEEE. CDR3 DNA sequence: TGTGCCAGCAGCGTCCGGACAGGGGGTTATTGGGGCTACACCTTC. The encoded protein is CASSVRTGGYWGYTF.

The DNA for the CDR3 is TGCGCCAGCAGCCCCTGGGTTGACAGGGAATCATACAATGAGCAGTTCTTC. This translates into CASSPWVDRESYNEQFF. The V and J genes are TRBV5-1 and TRBJ2-1; 7 bases are shared with TRBD1. With 4 bases clipped from V and 4 bases from J, the junction kept 14 bases outside the gene matches. The CDR3 is made up of 17 amino acids. CDR1 is SGHRS and CDR2 is YFSETQ in the germline V gene.

The chain recombines TRBV6-1 with TRBJ1-2; D is possibly TRBD1 (6 bases). Germline lookup yields CDR1 MNHNS and CDR2 SASEGT. Trimming stripped 1 base from V and 2 bases from J, with 14 bases between. The CDR3 has 16 residues. CDR3 coding DNA: TGTGCCAGCAGTGAAGAAATGAACAGGGTCAACTATGGCTACACCTTC. Amino acids: CASSEEMNRVNYGYTF.

This rearrangement joins TRBV6-6 to TRBJ2-3; 7 bases map to TRBD2. CDR3 length: 16 amino acids. With 0 bases clipped from V and 1 base from J, the junction kept 4 bases outside the gene matches. CDR1 is MNHNY, CDR2 SVGAGI, per germline (reference sequence). CDR3 coding DNA: TGTGCCAGCAGTTACTCAGCGGGGCTGGGCACAGATACGCAGTATTTT. It codes for CASSYSAGLGTDTQYF.

This sequence joins TRBV5-1 and TRBJ2-2; no clear D gene. Trimming took 4 bases from V and 0 from J, leaving 10 bases between them. From germline, CDR1 is SGHRS and CDR2 YFSETQ. CDR3 length: 15 amino acids. Written as DNA, the CDR3 is TGCGCCAGCAGCCCGGACCGAGCGAACACCGGGGAGCTGTTTTTT. The encoded protein is CASSPDRANTGELFF.

The chain combines TRBV5-1 with TRBJ2-3; D not resolved. V was cut by 1 base and J by 0 bases, with 6 bases left in between. CDR1 SGHRS and CDR2 YFSETQ come from the germline V gene. This CDR3 is 14 amino acids long. Here the CDR3 reads CASSLSRSTDTQYF. The CDR3 region has the DNA TGCGCCAGCAGCTTGTCTAGGAGCACAGATACGCAGTATTTT.

This clone showed up just once. The chain has TRBV3-1 (or the pseudogene TRBV3-2) and TRBJ1-2; D is unclear. The germline CDR1 and CDR2 sequences are LGHDT and YNNKEL (reference sequence). The CDR3 sequence is 13 residues long. V was shortened by 0 bases and J by 8 bases, with 10 bases between the two germline ends. DNA of the CDR3: TGTGCCAGCAGCCAAGATCGAGGGTTCGGCTACACCTTC. Its translation: CASSQDRGFGYTF.